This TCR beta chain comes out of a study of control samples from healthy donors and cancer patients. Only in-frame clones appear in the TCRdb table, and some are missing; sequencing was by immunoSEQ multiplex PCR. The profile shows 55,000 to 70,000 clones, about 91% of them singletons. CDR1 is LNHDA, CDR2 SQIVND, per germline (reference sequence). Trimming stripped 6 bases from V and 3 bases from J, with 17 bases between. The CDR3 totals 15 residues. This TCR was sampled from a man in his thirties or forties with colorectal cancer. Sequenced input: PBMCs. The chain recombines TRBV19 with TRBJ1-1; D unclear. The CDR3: CASSPDSSGDTEAFF. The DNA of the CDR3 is TGTGCCAGTAGCCCAGATTCCTCCGGGGACACTGAAGCTTTCTTT. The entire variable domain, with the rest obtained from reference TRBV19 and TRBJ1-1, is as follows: DGGITQSPKYLFRKEGQNVTLSCEQNLNHDAMYWYRQDPGQGLRLIYYSQIVNDFQKGDIAEGYSVSREKKESFPLTVTSAQKNPTAFYLCASSPDSSGDTEAFFGQGTRLTVV.